This entry describes one TCR beta chain. The record originates from a study of cytomegalovirus exposure and HLA in healthy donors. TCRdb's table, derived via immunoSEQ multiplex PCR, lists solely in-frame clones and lacks some. The repertoire has about 260,000 clones, roughly 91% of them found once; the top ten carry 2.5% to 3.5%. The donors were part of the roughly 130-subject validation cohort, which stood apart from the roughly 680-subject first cohort. Source material: PBMCs. The receptor was isolated from a woman between 25 and 40 years old in good health and CMV-seronegative.

The CDR3 protein is CASSPVRRCSGNTIYF. CDR3 nucleotide sequence: TGTGCCAGCAGCCCCGTGAGACGGTGCTCTGGAAACACCATATATTTT. V usage is TRBV11-3 and J usage is TRBJ1-3; D is uncertain. V was trimmed by 5 bases and J by 0 bases, leaving 14 bases between them. The germline V gene encodes CDR1 SGHNT and CDR2 YENEEA. CDR3 length: 16 amino acids.